Following are 29 T cell receptor beta chains from one sample sequenced in a study of identical twins. One entry per CDR3 protein results from TCRdb running MiXCR on the 5' RACE reads. The sample lists around 570,000 distinct CDR3 sequences, 9.6% occurring once. The sample also formed part of further work on yellow fever vaccine responses in identical twins.

The source material was PBMCs. The receptors originated from a woman younger than 35 in good health.

V gene TRBV12-3 or TRBV12-4 combines with J gene TRBJ2-1, with D possibly matching TRBD2 (6 bases). The CDR3 is 15 residues long. The V end lost 5 bases, the J end lost 0 bases, and 11 bases lay between the germline ends. CDR3 DNA: TGTGCCAGCAGTGGCGGGATTCGCTCCTACAATGAGCAGTTCTTC. Protein sequence: CASSGGIRSYNEQFF.

The rearrangement joins TRBV7-2 to TRBJ2-5; 10 nucleotides match TRBD2. Germline loops: CDR1 SGHTA, CDR2 FQGNSA. CDR3 length: 16 residues. V dropped 1 base and J dropped 3; count of bases not matched to a gene: 5. This CDR3 reads CASSLVAGGWEETQYF. CDR3 coding DNA: TGTGCCAGCAGCTTAGTAGCGGGAGGATGGGAAGAGACCCAGTACTTC.

The chain joins TRBV4-1 to TRBJ2-7; a weak D match, TRBD2 (7 bases). CDR3 length: 15 residues. CDR1 is MGHRA and CDR2 is YSYEKL in the germline V gene. V lost 1 base and J 0 bases, leaving 10 bases between the germline ends. The CDR3 sequence: CASSQAGGFSYEQYF. The CDR3, as DNA: TGCGCCAGCAGCCAAGCGGGGGGCTTCTCCTACGAGCAGTACTTC.

This chain uses TRBV9 with TRBJ2-7; D possibly corresponds to TRBD1 (6 bases). The CDR3 loop spans 15 amino acids. CDR1 SGDLS and CDR2 YYNGEE come from the germline V gene. V lost 0 bases and J 4 bases, leaving 14 bases between the germline ends. CDR3 loop: CASSVGQGSKYEQYF. In DNA, the CDR3 is TGTGCCAGCAGCGTAGGGCAGGGGAGTAAGTACGAGCAGTACTTC.

This clonotype occurred a few times. The chain uses TRBV20-1 and TRBJ1-5; D possibly corresponds to TRBD1 (5 bases). The CDR3 has 13 residues. CDR1 and CDR2 from the germline V gene are DFQATT and SNEGSKA (reference sequence). The V end was cut by 3 bases, the J end by 5 bases, with 11 bases between. The CDR3 DNA sequence: TGCAGTGCTAGCCAGGGTAGGGATCAGCCCCAGCATTTT. Translated, it gives CSASQGRDQPQHF.

V is TRBV5-1 and J is TRBJ2-3, with D perhaps matching TRBD2 (6 bases). V was cut by 0 bases and J by 2 bases, with 16 bases left in between. The CDR3 covers 17 residues. Germline lookup yields CDR1 SGHRS and CDR2 YFSETQ. The DNA of the CDR3 is TGCGCCAGCAGCTTGGCCCGGGACTCTTTATACACAGATACGCAGTATTTT. This codes for CASSLARDSLYTDTQYF.

The chain employs TRBV4-3 and TRBJ2-7, with no clear D. This CDR3 is 12 amino acids long. Germline assignment: CDR1 LGHNA and CDR2 YSLEER. Trimming removed 0 bases at V and 9 bases at J, with 9 bases between. The CDR3 nucleotides read TGCGCCAGCAGCCAAGAAGGGTCGGTGCAGTACTTC. Protein: CASSQEGSVQYF.

The J gene is TRBJ2-5, the V gene TRBV7-9, with D perhaps matching TRBD2 (5 bases). Germline CDR1 SEHNR, CDR2 FQNEAQ (reference sequence). The V end was cut by 0 bases, the J end by 7 bases, with 12 bases between. The CDR3 is 14 residues long. In DNA form, the CDR3 reads TGTGCCAGCAGCTTAGCTCGGGGATTGGTGACCCAGTACTTC. Protein: CASSLARGLVTQYF.

This clonotype came up many times. The chain joins TRBV7-6 to TRBJ2-2; D is unclear. Germline values: CDR1 SGHVS, CDR2 FNYEAQ. The length of the CDR3 is 12 residues. V shed 1 base and J shed 9 bases, with 6 bases lying between them. CDR3 amino acids: CASSLDIRELFF. The CDR3 DNA reads TGTGCCAGCAGCTTAGACATTAGGGAGCTGTTTTTT.

There are many counts of this clonotype. The chain carries TRBV7-6 and TRBJ1-1, with D hard to call. Germline-derived CDR1 and CDR2 are SGHVS and FNYEAQ. This CDR3 contains 13 residues. The V end lost 2 bases, the J end lost 7 bases, and 11 bases lay between the germline ends. In DNA, the CDR3 is TGTGCCAGCAGCTTAACGGAGAGTGGTGAAGCTTTCTTT. Translation: CASSLTESGEAFF.

The rearrangement links TRBV4-3 to TRBJ2-2; D ambiguous. Germline values: CDR1 LGHNA, CDR2 YSLEER. This CDR3 contains 14 residues. Trimming shortened V by 0 bases and J by 4 bases, and 6 bases separated the two germline ends. The DNA for the CDR3 is TGCGCCAGCAGCCAAGATCACCCCACCGGGGAGCTGTTTTTT. Protein product: CASSQDHPTGELFF.

Ten or more counts support this clonotype. This chain connects TRBV10-3 to TRBJ2-7; maybe TRBD1 (5 bases). Germline CDR1 ENHRY, CDR2 SYGVKD. The V gene lost 2 bases and the J gene lost 2 bases, with 16 bases spanning the gap. The CDR3 loop spans 16 amino acids. As DNA, the CDR3 is TGTGCCATCAGTGAGAAAGGTTACCAGGACACCTACGAGCAGTACTTC. Residues: CAISEKGYQDTYEQYF.

This clonotype was seen repeatedly, ten times or more. This chain connects TRBV28 to TRBJ2-3; D remains unclear. Germline V gives CDR1 MDHEN, CDR2 SYDVKM. The length of the CDR3 is 15 residues. The ends were cut back, 1 base at V and 2 bases at J, with 10 bases in the middle. The CDR3 nucleotides are TGTGCCAGCAGTTTATCCAAGAGTACCACAGATACGCAGTATTTT. Protein product: CASSLSKSTTDTQYF.

This clonotype was recorded a few times. This chain joins TRBV6-2 or TRBV6-3 and TRBJ2-2; 8 nucleotides line up with TRBD1. J was trimmed by 5 bases and V by 6 bases; bases with no gene match: 14. Germline CDR1 is MNHEY and CDR2 is SVGEGT. The CDR3 sequence is 17 residues long. The CDR3: CASSPPGQGRKTGELFF. The CDR3 DNA reads as TGTGCCAGCAGCCCTCCTGGACAGGGAAGGAAAACCGGGGAGCTGTTTTTT.

This clonotype was counted only a few times. The CDR3 sequence: CASSWTAVSTDTQYF. The CDR3, as DNA: TGTGCCAGCAGCTGGACAGCTGTGAGCACAGATACGCAGTATTTT. The chain couples TRBV7-2 to TRBJ2-3; TRBD1 is a possible D gene (6 bases). Trimming removed 4 bases from V and 0 bases from J, with 11 bases in between. Germline CDR1 reads SGHTA; CDR2 reads FQGNSA. The CDR3 loop spans 15 amino acids.

This clonotype was recorded many times. The chain uses TRBV12-3 or TRBV12-4 and TRBJ1-1, with D possibly matching TRBD1 (5 bases). V dropped 5 bases and J dropped 7 bases, with 14 bases sitting between them. The CDR3 runs to 13 residues. CDR3 loop: CASSPSVGLEAFF. For the CDR3, the DNA is TGTGCCAGCAGTCCCTCCGTGGGGCTTGAAGCTTTCTTT.

This chain links TRBV20-1 with TRBJ2-3, with D unclear. The ends were cut back, 1 base at V and 0 bases at J, with 8 bases in the middle. Germline assignment: CDR1 DFQATT and CDR2 SNEGSKA (reference sequence). This CDR3 comprises 14 residues. CDR3: CSARGYSSTDTQYF. The CDR3 DNA follows: TGCAGTGCTAGAGGGTACAGTAGCACAGATACGCAGTATTTT.

This clonotype has just a few counts. This chain connects TRBV10-1 to TRBJ2-3; D not resolved. The CDR3 is 16 residues long. CDR1 WNHNN and CDR2 SYGVQD come from the germline V gene (reference sequence). The germline V and J ends were trimmed by 4 bases and 5 bases, with 19 bases remaining between them. For the CDR3, the DNA is TGCGCCAGCAGTGGAATCAGCCCTGCAGCACAAGATACGCAGTATTTT. Protein: CASSGISPAAQDTQYF.

This clonotype was picked up many times. The gene calls are TRBV3-1 and TRBJ1-1; no reliable D call. V lost 7 bases and J 1 base, leaving 10 bases between the germline ends. Germline CDR1 reads LGHDT; CDR2 reads YNNKEL (reference sequence). CDR3 size: 13 residues. CDR3 nucleotide sequence: TGTGCCAGCAACCGACTTGGGAACACTGAAGCTTTCTTT. Translated, it gives CASNRLGNTEAFF.

This clonotype has a count of ten or more. The V and J genes are TRBV20-1 and TRBJ2-7, with D perhaps TRBD1 (5 bases). This CDR3 contains 12 residues. Trimming cost V 5 bases and J 7 bases, with 15 bases left between them. In germline, CDR1 is DFQATT, CDR2 SNEGSKA (reference sequence). In DNA, the CDR3 is TGCAGTGCTCCATTAGGGGTTTGGGAGCAGTACTTC. It is translated as CSAPLGVWEQYF.

The table lists this clonotype with many counts. The chain uses TRBV20-1 and TRBJ2-2; perhaps TRBD1 as D (6 bases). The length of the CDR3 is 16 residues. V shed 1 base and J shed 5 bases, with 17 bases lying between them. Per the germline V gene, CDR1 is DFQATT and CDR2 is SNEGSKA (reference sequence). The CDR3 DNA reads as TGCAGTGCTAGAGTGGGGCTGGTAGGGACAACCGGGGAGCTGTTTTTT. Translation gives CSARVGLVGTTGELFF.

V and J are TRBV20-1 and TRBJ2-6; a possible D gene is TRBD1 (6 bases). Trimming left V 6 bases short and J 0 bases short, with 18 bases between. Germline lookup yields CDR1 DFQATT and CDR2 SNEGSKA (reference sequence). CDR3 length: 17 residues. The CDR3 region is CSADLQGSPSGANVLTF. In nucleotides, the CDR3 is TGCAGTGCCGACCTCCAGGGGTCCCCCTCTGGGGCCAACGTCCTGACTTTC.

This clonotype was observed many times. The J gene is TRBJ2-7, the V gene TRBV27; unclear D gene. The CDR3 runs to 15 residues. Per germline, CDR1 MNHEY and CDR2 SMNVEV (reference sequence). Trimming removed 5 bases from V and 1 base from J, with 15 bases in between. The CDR3: CASSPAVPRSYEQYF. The CDR3 nucleotides read TGTGCCAGCAGTCCGGCAGTTCCCCGATCCTACGAGCAGTACTTC.

The V gene is TRBV7-9, the J gene TRBJ2-5; D gene unclear. V was trimmed by 3 bases and J by 2 bases, leaving 7 bases between them. The CDR3 sequence is 13 residues long. The V gene's germline CDR1 is SEHNR and CDR2 FQNEAQ (reference sequence). The DNA for the CDR3 is TGTGCCAGCAGCTTTCCCAGTCAAGAGACCCAGTACTTC. It codes for CASSFPSQETQYF.

The chain combines TRBV12-5 with TRBJ1-1; the D is unclear. The CDR3 has 14 residues. V lost 3 bases to trimming and J lost 1 base, with 9 bases between them. CDR1 is LGHNT, CDR2 FRNRAP, per germline. The CDR3 DNA reads as TGTGCTAGTGGTTTTACCCCGGGGAACACTGAAGCTTTCTTT. Protein sequence: CASGFTPGNTEAFF.

This clonotype showed up many times. The CDR3 nucleotides are TGTGCCAGCAGCCAGGCAGGGGTGAGTTACGAGCAGTACTTC. Translating gives CASSQAGVSYEQYF. The chain is built from TRBV4-2 and TRBJ2-7; D possibly corresponds to TRBD1 (6 bases). Germline lookup yields CDR1 LGHNA and CDR2 YNFKEQ. The length of the CDR3 is 14 residues. Deletions cut 3 bases from V and 4 bases from J, with 13 bases between.

This clonotype has a handful of counts. J is TRBJ2-2 and V is TRBV14; a weak D match, TRBD1 (6 bases). Trimming removed 2 bases from V and 7 bases from J, with 17 bases in between. This CDR3 comprises 16 residues. The germline V gene encodes CDR1 SGHDN and CDR2 FVKESK. The CDR3 region is CASSQIPGALGGELFF. The CDR3 bases are TGTGCCAGCAGCCAAATCCCAGGGGCGCTAGGCGGGGAGCTGTTTTTT.

This clonotype was seen only a few times. The rearrangement joins TRBV12-3 or TRBV12-4 to TRBJ2-3; 7 bases are shared with TRBD2. The CDR3 runs to 14 residues. After removal of 5 bases from V and 3 bases from J, the junction contained 5 bases not matched to a gene. The CDR3 here is CASSPHGRTDTQYF. In DNA form, the CDR3 reads TGTGCCAGCAGTCCCCACGGGAGGACAGATACGCAGTATTTT.

This clonotype was observed a few times. The chain is built from TRBV11-2 and TRBJ2-3; the D call may be TRBD1 or TRBD2 (5 bases each). Germline CDR1 SGHAT, CDR2 FQNNGV. The V and J ends lost 2 bases and 6 bases respectively, with 24 bases between them. The CDR3 extends over 18 amino acids. CDR3 in DNA: TGTGCCAGCAGCTTACAGGGCAGGGCCAGAAATCGGGGTGATACGCAGTATTTT. Its protein is CASSLQGRARNRGDTQYF.